This TCR beta chain came from a study of identical twins. In TCRdb, the 5' RACE reads were re-called with MiXCR into one record per CDR3 protein. The sample carries hundreds of thousands of distinct CDR3 sequences, approximately 20% recorded once. The V and J ends lost 1 base and 4 bases respectively, with 11 bases between them. Germline CDR1 and CDR2: DFQATT and SNEGSKA (reference sequence). The CDR3 totals 14 residues. These data also featured in a second study, about yellow fever vaccine responses in identical twins. From that paper: Reported findings indicate that twins' vaccine T cell responses seemed partially convergent, partially personalized.

The V and J genes are TRBV20-1 and TRBJ2-1, with D tentatively TRBD2 (6 bases). The specimen sequenced was CD4+ T cells sorted from blood. This TCR derives from a woman younger than 30 in good health. DNA of the CDR3: TGCAGTGCTAGAGTCACGGGGACTTACAATGAGCAGTTCTTC. Its protein product is CSARVTGTYNEQFF.